The T cell receptor beta chain under discussion was sequenced for a study of a mutant IDH1 vaccine in newly diagnosed glioma. Study-wide context: Patients began vaccination 4-6 weeks after radiotherapy alone, or with temozolomide cycles.

In the case of this clone: Its antigen is currently unknown.

Indicated time point: week 11, during vaccination. Alongside topical imiquimod, each dose of vaccine comprised 300 ug of mutant IDH1 20-mer peptide. Data came from immunoSEQ multiplex PCR; TCRdb stores just in-frame clones and leaves some out. The sample comprises about 120,000 clones, over 75% of which are singletons, and about 5.5% rests with the top ten. The sequences come from PBMCs, collected from a glioma patient whose treatment included an IDH1 peptide vaccine. The TCR was taken from a man between 35 and 55 years old with glioma.

The CDR3 coding sequence is TGTGCCAGTAGTCTCCCGGGAACCTACGAGCAGTACTTC. It is translated as CASSLPGTYEQYF. This sequence joins TRBV19 and TRBJ2-7, with D perhaps matching TRBD2 (5 bases). The ends were cut back, 5 bases at V and 2 bases at J, with 10 bases in the middle. CDR1 and CDR2 from the germline V gene are LNHDA and SQIVND (reference sequence). The CDR3 runs 13 residues.